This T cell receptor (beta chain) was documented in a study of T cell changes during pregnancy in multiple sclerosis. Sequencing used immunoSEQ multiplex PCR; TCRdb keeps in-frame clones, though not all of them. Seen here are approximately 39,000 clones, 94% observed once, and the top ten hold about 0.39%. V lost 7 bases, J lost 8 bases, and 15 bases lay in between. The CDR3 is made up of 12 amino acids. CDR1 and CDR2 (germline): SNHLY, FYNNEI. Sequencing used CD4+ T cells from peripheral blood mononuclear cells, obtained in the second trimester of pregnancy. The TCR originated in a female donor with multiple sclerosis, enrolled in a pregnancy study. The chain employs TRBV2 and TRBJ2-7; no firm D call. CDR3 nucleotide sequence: TGTGCCAGCAACTCTCCGCCGTCTCAGCAGTACTTC. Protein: CASNSPPSQQYF.